What follows are 9 T cell receptor beta chains derived from one specimen sequenced in a study of blood T cells in healthy people across ages. A sample-barcoded 5' primer and a J-beta primer mix were used in a second PCR of roughly 7 to 12 cycles. TCRdb itself ran the 5' RACE reads through MiXCR, one entry per CDR3 protein. The sample holds 800,000 to 950,000 distinct CDR3 sequences, just under 30% seen once. This same sample was also part of a study on T cells of mothers and their children.

The specimen was blood. These receptors came from a woman aged 40 to 50 in good health.

This clonotype was recorded only once. The chain links TRBV20-1 to TRBJ2-1; 8 bases are shared with TRBD2. The V gene's germline CDR1 is DFQATT and CDR2 SNEGSKA (reference sequence). The CDR3 consists of 13 residues. V lost 3 bases, J lost 9 bases, and 7 bases stayed unmatched. This CDR3 is CSARAAGVSEQFF. CDR3 sequence (DNA): TGCAGTGCTAGGGCAGCGGGGGTCAGTGAGCAGTTCTTC.

In DNA, the CDR3 is TGTGCCAGCAGTTTAATGCCGGGACCCTACCTGGGGGTTACGCAGTATTTT. This codes for CASSLMPGPYLGVTQYF. The chain combines TRBV27 with TRBJ2-3; D is tentatively TRBD1 or TRBD2 (5 bases each). Trimming cost V 2 bases and J 8 bases, with 23 bases left between them. The CDR3 is made up of 17 amino acids. The V gene's germline CDR1 is MNHEY and CDR2 SMNVEV (reference sequence).

This clonotype was observed a few times. A much larger clonotype is one base distant, so this may be a read error. The chain uses TRBV28 and TRBJ1-1, with D possibly being TRBD1 (5 bases). Germline CDR1 reads MDHEN; CDR2 reads SYDVKM. The CDR3 sequence is 15 residues long. Trimming pared 6 bases from V and 0 bases from J, leaving 14 bases between. CDR3 DNA: TGTGCCAGCAGGTCCGGGACGCGTATGAACACTGAAGCTTTCTTT. Translation gives CASRSGTRMNTEAFF.

The chain joins TRBV7-6 to TRBJ1-1; tentative D call: TRBD1 (5 bases). CDR1 and CDR2 from the germline V gene are SGHVS and FNYEAQ. This CDR3 has 15 amino acids. V lost 1 base and J lost 0, with 9 bases in between. The DNA of the CDR3 is TGTGCCAGCAGCTTAGAAAGACAGCTGAACACTGAAGCTTTCTTT. Its protein product is CASSLERQLNTEAFF. Looking up the rest from reference TRBV7-6 and TRBJ1-1 gives the full variable domain: GAGVSQSPRYKVTKRGQDVALRCDPISGHVSLYWYRQALGQGPEFLTYFNYEAQQDKSGLPNDRFSAERPEGSISTLTIQRTEQRDSAMYRCASSLERQLNTEAFFGQGTRLTVV.

The chain combines TRBV20-1 with TRBJ2-1, with D maybe TRBD1 (5 bases). Germline V CDR1 and CDR2: DFQATT, SNEGSKA (reference sequence). The V gene lost 1 base and the J gene lost 9 bases, with 16 bases spanning the gap. The CDR3 loop spans 14 amino acids. Here the CDR3 DNA reads TGCAGTGCTAGAGCAACTTACAAGGGGTTTGAGCAGTTCTTC. Amino acids: CSARATYKGFEQFF.

The chain is built from TRBV28 and TRBJ1-2; 7 bases map to TRBD1. Germline V gene sequence: CDR1 MDHEN, CDR2 SYDVKM. This CDR3 is 15 amino acids long. J gave up 8 bases and V 8 bases, and 17 bases lay outside the gene matches. CDR3 nucleotides: TGTGCCAGCGCAAACCCAGGGGGGGTTTGCGGGGGCTACACCTTC. As protein: CASANPGGVCGGYTF.

The V gene is TRBV20-1, the J gene TRBJ2-7; 7 positions match TRBD2. The J segment lost 0 bases and the V segment lost 5 bases, leaving 7 bases of the junction unmatched. The CDR3 has 14 residues. Per germline, CDR1 DFQATT and CDR2 SNEGSKA (reference sequence). CDR3 sequence reads: CSAHPGTTSYEQYF. DNA for the CDR3: TGCAGTGCTCACCCCGGGACTACCTCCTACGAGCAGTACTTC.

This clonotype was counted between two and nine times. J is TRBJ2-7 and V is TRBV15; D is undetermined. This CDR3 comprises 11 residues. The V end was cut by 3 bases, the J end by 3 bases, with 3 bases between. Germline V gene lookup returns CDR1 LNHNV and CDR2 YYDKDF (reference sequence). DNA for the CDR3: TGTGCCACCAGCAGCAACTACGAGCAGTACTTC. Protein product: CATSSNYEQYF. Supplemented by reference TRBV15 and TRBJ2-7, the full variable domain reads DAMVIQNPRYQVTQFGKPVTLSCSQTLNHNVMYWYQQKSSQAPKLLFHYYDKDFNNEADTPDNFQSRRPNTSFCFLDIRSPGLGDTAMYLCATSSNYEQYFGPGTRLTVT.

This sequence joins TRBV20-1 and TRBJ2-5; no reliable D call. Germline values: CDR1 DFQATT, CDR2 SNEGSKA (reference sequence). The CDR3 extends over 14 amino acids. V was pared by 1 base and J by 4 bases, with 13 bases between. CDR3 in DNA: TGCAGTGCTAGAGGCCCCGGCGTGGGAGAGACCCAGTACTTC. This translates into CSARGPGVGETQYF.